The clone carrying this TCR beta chain was detected only once. This entry is derived from a study of blood T cell repertoires in COVID-19. Trimming took 0 bases from V and 5 from J, leaving 17 bases between them. Germline assignment: CDR1 SGHRS and CDR2 YFSETQ. The CDR3 contains 16 residues. Assay used: immunoSEQ multiplex PCR; TCRdb lists only in-frame clones, some missing. The sample comprises tens of thousands of clones, roughly 89% of which are singletons, and over 10% rests with the top ten. The V call is TRBV5-1, the J call TRBJ2-5, with a possible D match to TRBD2 (7 bases). The sample comprised peripheral blood. The TCR was taken from an elderly man with acute or convalescent COVID-19. The chain's CDR3 is CASSLAPGRGQETQYF. The CDR3 DNA reads TGCGCCAGCAGCTTGGCCCCTGGGCGGGGGCAGGAGACCCAGTACTTC.